The TCR beta chain under discussion was sequenced for a study of blood T cell repertoires in COVID-19. Study overall: The analysed material was cDNA or gDNA that came from T cells, B-cell-depleted T cells, or PBMCs.

Source study methods: Amplification with reference gene primers provided the estimates of nucleated cell counts. Using immunoSEQ multiplex PCR, the repertoire was profiled, and TCRdb retains in-frame clones only, with some absent. V and J calls plus clone size are reproduced from that table; the DNA served to infer D and trimming. The sample records over 200,000 clones, roughly 85% being singletons. The CDR3 totals 16 residues. V gave up 3 bases and J gave up 7 bases; unmatched junction bases: 6. In germline, CDR1 is SGHRS, CDR2 YFSETQ. The sequence was obtained from a man aged 40-55 years who had recovered from COVID-19. Source material: PBMCs or T cells enriched from blood (not recorded which). The chain links TRBV5-1 to TRBJ2-1; 14 positions match TRBD2. DNA for the CDR3: TGCGCCAGCAGCTCGGACGGGACTAGCGGGAGAAATGAGCAGTTCTTC. As protein: CASSSDGTSGRNEQFF.